These 14 T cell receptor beta chains share one sample of origin, sequenced in a study of immune evolution from preneoplasia to lung adenocarcinoma. Clones were read by immunoSEQ multiplex PCR, and TCRdb kept only the in-frame ones, dropping some. The table includes 30,000 to 45,000 clones, roughly 74% detected once. The sequenced sample was FFPE invasive lung adenocarcinoma tissue. These receptors originate from a person between 55 and 69 years old with lung adenocarcinoma.

J is TRBJ2-1 and V is TRBV19; 8 bases align to TRBD2. The CDR3 loop spans 16 amino acids. The V gene end was trimmed by 9 bases and the J gene end by 4 bases; junction bases not matched to a gene: 14. Per germline, CDR1 LNHDA and CDR2 SQIVND (reference sequence). DNA for the CDR3: TGTGCCAGCCAGTTACATGGACTAGCCCAATACAATGAGCAGTTCTTC. This codes for CASQLHGLAQYNEQFF.

The V gene is TRBV6-1, the J gene TRBJ1-5; tentatively, D is TRBD1 (5 bases). The germline V and J ends were trimmed by 2 bases and 2 bases, with 10 bases remaining between them. The CDR3 consists of 15 residues. CDR1 is MNHNS, CDR2 SASEGT, per germline. The CDR3 is CASSETWGGNQPQHF. CDR3 bases: TGTGCCAGCAGTGAAACGTGGGGGGGCAATCAGCCCCAGCATTTT.

This chain joins TRBV30 and TRBJ2-5; TRBD1 is a possible D gene (6 bases). CDR3 length: 18 amino acids. V lost 3 bases, J lost 2 bases, and 25 bases lay in between. CDR1 is GTSNPN, CDR2 SVGIG, per germline (reference sequence). The CDR3 protein is CAWREITGLSAIQETQYF. The CDR3 region has the DNA TGTGCCTGGAGGGAGATCACAGGGTTAAGTGCTATTCAAGAGACCCAGTACTTC.

The genes are TRBV7-9 and TRBJ2-7, with D uncertain. Germline values: CDR1 SEHNR, CDR2 FQNEAQ (reference sequence). Trimming pared 2 bases from V and 1 base from J, leaving 6 bases between. The CDR3 sequence is 13 residues long. CDR3 protein: CASSLSGSYEQYF. The CDR3 DNA reads TGTGCCAGCAGCTTAAGTGGGTCCTACGAGCAGTACTTC.

The chain recombines TRBV6-4 with TRBJ2-1, with 10 bases that match TRBD1. This CDR3 has 15 amino acids. Germline loops: CDR1 MRHNA, CDR2 SNTAGT. J was trimmed by 4 bases and V by 6 bases; bases with no gene match: 6. Here the CDR3 DNA reads TGTGCCAGCAGCGAACCGGGACAGGGGTACAATGAGCAGTTCTTC. Protein: CASSEPGQGYNEQFF.

This clone counts as medium-sized. The V call is TRBV28, the J call TRBJ2-7; D possibly corresponds to TRBD2 (6 bases). Germline V gene sequence: CDR1 MDHEN, CDR2 SYDVKM. V gave up 2 bases and J gave up 6 bases, with 17 bases separating them. The CDR3 extends over 15 amino acids. The CDR3 loop reads CASSLQEGGWVEQYF. CDR3 DNA: TGTGCCAGCAGTTTACAGGAAGGAGGGTGGGTCGAGCAGTACTTC.

This clone has a handful of counts. The genes are TRBV4-2 and TRBJ2-1, with D uncertain. The CDR3 totals 14 residues. V lost 0 bases and J lost 9, with 12 bases in between. CDR1 is LGHNA, CDR2 YNFKEQ, per germline. In nucleotides, the CDR3 is TGTGCCAGCAGCCAAGATCTGCGGCTGAGTGAGCAGTTCTTC. It specifies CASSQDLRLSEQFF.

V usage is TRBV29-1 and J usage is TRBJ1-4; D is uncertain. Germline assignment: CDR1 SQVTM and CDR2 ANQGSEA. V lost 6 bases, J lost 4 bases, and 15 bases lay in between. The CDR3 runs 14 residues. DNA for the CDR3: TGCAGCGTGGGTGTGTCCCTCGGTAATGAAAAACTGTTTTTT. Its protein product is CSVGVSLGNEKLFF.

The gene calls are TRBV30 and TRBJ1-4; D gene uncertain. Trimming cost V 0 bases and J 8 bases, with 13 bases left between them. CDR3 length: 14 amino acids. Germline CDR1 is GTSNPN and CDR2 is SVGIG (reference sequence). For the CDR3, the DNA is TGTGCCTGGAGTGTACTAGGGAGAGGGGAAAAACTGTTTTTT. It translates to CAWSVLGRGEKLFF.

The V gene is TRBV19, the J gene TRBJ2-1, with 8 bases matching TRBD1. The junction had 9 bases not matched to a gene; V was cut back by 10 bases and J by 4 bases. CDR1 is LNHDA and CDR2 is SQIVND in the germline V gene (reference sequence). The CDR3 runs to 14 residues. CDR3 amino acids: CATIDRGFYNEQFF. The CDR3 DNA reads as TGTGCCACTATAGACAGGGGATTTTACAATGAGCAGTTCTTC.

This clone has only a few counts. Other DNA sequences within the sample encode an identical CDR3. The chain couples TRBV7-9 to TRBJ1-1; D possibly corresponds to TRBD1 (5 bases). The V end lost 1 base, the J end lost 4 bases, and 7 bases lay between the germline ends. CDR3 size: 13 residues. In germline, CDR1 is SEHNR, CDR2 FQNEAQ (reference sequence). The CDR3 DNA is TGTGCCAGCAGCTTAGTCCAGGGCACTGAAGCTTTCTTT. It is translated as CASSLVQGTEAFF.

This chain links TRBV7-2 with TRBJ2-3; D may be TRBD1 (5 bases). The CDR3 loop spans 13 amino acids. Between the trimmed V and J ends, which lost 2 bases and 6 bases, there was a span of 9 bases. CDR1 and CDR2 from the germline V gene are SGHTA and FQGNSA. CDR3 amino acids: CASSLRGLDTQYF. The CDR3 bases are TGTGCCAGCAGCTTAAGGGGATTGGATACGCAGTATTTT.

V gene TRBV4-1 combines with J gene TRBJ2-7; 9 nucleotides align to TRBD2. The V segment lost 0 bases and the J segment 6 bases; nucleotides outside the gene matches: 6. CDR1 is MGHRA, CDR2 YSYEKL, per germline. The CDR3 loop spans 15 amino acids. CDR3 region: CASSQDWLAGSEQYF. DNA of the CDR3: TGCGCCAGCAGCCAAGATTGGCTAGCGGGAAGCGAGCAGTACTTC.

This clone has just one count. The rearrangement uses TRBV6-5 and TRBJ2-3; the D gene is possibly TRBD2 (6 bases). The CDR3 runs 15 residues. The V end was cut by 4 bases, the J end by 2 bases, with 13 bases between. Germline loops: CDR1 MNHEY, CDR2 SVGAGI. This CDR3 reads CASSSWTGATDTQYF. The CDR3 nucleotides are TGTGCCAGCAGTTCTTGGACGGGAGCCACAGATACGCAGTATTTT.